This TCR beta chain was documented in a study of neurological immune-mediated disorders. Points from the study as a whole: HTLV-1-associated myelopathy showed the most TCR clonal expansion; multiple sclerosis the least, below healthy controls.

Time point reported: longitudinal time-point 3. Unsorted libraries were generated from 2 million PBMCs held at -80 degrees C. This clonotype appeared many times. The target antigen is unknown. Germline CDR1 is SGHTA and CDR2 is FQGNSA. Trimming took 5 bases from V and 7 from J; bases not matched to a gene: 2. The CDR3 runs 12 residues. TCRdb analysed the 5' RACE reads with MiXCR anew, one entry per CDR3 protein. Here the sample spans approximately 45,000 distinct CDR3 sequences, approximately 13% being singletons. The receptor was derived from a man aged 30-40 years in good health. The chain couples TRBV7-2 to TRBJ2-1, with 7 nucleotides matching TRBD2. The sequenced sample consisted of PBMCs. The CDR3 reads CASSPLANEQFF. CDR3 bases: TGTGCCAGCAGCCCACTAGCGAATGAGCAGTTCTTC. The variable domain in full, completed from reference TRBV7-2 and TRBJ2-1, reads GAGVSQSPSNKVTEKGKDVELRCDPISGHTALYWYRQSLGQGLEFLIYFQGNSAPDKSGLPSDRFSAERTGGSVSTLTIQRTQQEDSAVYLCASSPLANEQFFGPGTRLTVL.